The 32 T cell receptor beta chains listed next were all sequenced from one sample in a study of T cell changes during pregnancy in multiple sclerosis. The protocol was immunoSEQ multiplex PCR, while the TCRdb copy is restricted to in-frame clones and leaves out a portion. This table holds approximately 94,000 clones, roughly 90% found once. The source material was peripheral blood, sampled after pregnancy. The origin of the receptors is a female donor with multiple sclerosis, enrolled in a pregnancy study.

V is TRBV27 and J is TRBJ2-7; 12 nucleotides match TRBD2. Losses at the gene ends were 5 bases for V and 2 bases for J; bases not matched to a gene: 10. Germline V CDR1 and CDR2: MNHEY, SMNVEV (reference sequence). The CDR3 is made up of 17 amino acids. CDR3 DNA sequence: TGTGCCAGCAGTCCCCGGCCCGGACTAGCGGGAACCTACGAGCAGTACTTC. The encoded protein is CASSPRPGLAGTYEQYF.

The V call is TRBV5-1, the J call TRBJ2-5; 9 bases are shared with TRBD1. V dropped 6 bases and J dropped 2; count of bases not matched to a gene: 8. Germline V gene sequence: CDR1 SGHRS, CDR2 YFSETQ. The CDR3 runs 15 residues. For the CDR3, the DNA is TGCGCCAGCATGCCATTCGGACAGGGGCAAGAGACCCAGTACTTC. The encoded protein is CASMPFGQGQETQYF.

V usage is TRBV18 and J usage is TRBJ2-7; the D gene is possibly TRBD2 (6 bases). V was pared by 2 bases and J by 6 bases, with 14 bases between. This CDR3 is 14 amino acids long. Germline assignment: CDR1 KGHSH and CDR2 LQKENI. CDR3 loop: CASSPIPAGSEQYF. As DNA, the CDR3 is TGTGCCAGCTCACCAATTCCCGCCGGGAGCGAGCAGTACTTC.

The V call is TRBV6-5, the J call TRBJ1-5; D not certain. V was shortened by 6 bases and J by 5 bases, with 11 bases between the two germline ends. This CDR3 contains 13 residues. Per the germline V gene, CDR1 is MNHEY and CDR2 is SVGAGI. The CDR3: CASRKLADQPQHF. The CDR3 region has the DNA TGTGCCAGCAGGAAGTTAGCGGATCAGCCCCAGCATTTT.

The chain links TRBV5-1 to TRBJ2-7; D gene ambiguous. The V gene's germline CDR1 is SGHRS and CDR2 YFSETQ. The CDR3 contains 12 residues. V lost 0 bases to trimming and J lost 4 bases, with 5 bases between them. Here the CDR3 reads CASSLDGYEQYF. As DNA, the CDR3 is TGCGCCAGCAGCTTGGACGGTTACGAGCAGTACTTC.

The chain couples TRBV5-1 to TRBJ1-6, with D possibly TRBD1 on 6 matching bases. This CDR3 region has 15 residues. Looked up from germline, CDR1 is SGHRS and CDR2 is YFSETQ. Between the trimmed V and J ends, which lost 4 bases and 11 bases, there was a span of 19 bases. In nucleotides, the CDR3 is TGCGCCAGCAGCGGAACCCAGGGGCGTTTTACACCCCTCCACTTT. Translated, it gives CASSGTQGRFTPLHF.

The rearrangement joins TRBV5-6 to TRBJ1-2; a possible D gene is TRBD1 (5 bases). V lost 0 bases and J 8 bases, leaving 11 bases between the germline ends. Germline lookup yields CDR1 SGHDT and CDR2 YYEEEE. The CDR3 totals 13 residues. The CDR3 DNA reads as TGTGCCAGCAGCTTGGGGCAGGGAGGCGGCTACACCTTC. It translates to CASSLGQGGGYTF.

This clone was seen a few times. This CDR3 is CAWATLGGTEAFF. The CDR3 DNA is TGTGCCTGGGCTACTCTGGGGGGCACTGAAGCTTTCTTT. The rearrangement links TRBV30 to TRBJ1-1, with D possibly matching TRBD1 (5 bases). V shed 5 bases and J shed 4 bases, with 14 bases lying between them. The CDR3 loop spans 13 amino acids. CDR1 is GTSNPN and CDR2 is SVGIG in the germline V gene (reference sequence). The full variable domain, with the rest looked up from reference TRBV30 and TRBJ1-1, is SQTIHQWPATLVQPVGSPLSLECTVEGTSNPNLYWYRQAAGRGLQLLFYSVGIGQISSEVPQNLSASRPQDRQFILSSKKLLLSDSGFYLCAWATLGGTEAFFGQGTRLTVV.

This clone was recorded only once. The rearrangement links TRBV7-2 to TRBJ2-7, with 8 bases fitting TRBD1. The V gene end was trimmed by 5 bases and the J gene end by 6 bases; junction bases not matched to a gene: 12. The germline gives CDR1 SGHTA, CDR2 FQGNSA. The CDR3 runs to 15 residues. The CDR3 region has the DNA TGTGCCAGCAGCCCACAGACAGGGGCCAGCTTCGAGCAGTACTTC. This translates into CASSPQTGASFEQYF.

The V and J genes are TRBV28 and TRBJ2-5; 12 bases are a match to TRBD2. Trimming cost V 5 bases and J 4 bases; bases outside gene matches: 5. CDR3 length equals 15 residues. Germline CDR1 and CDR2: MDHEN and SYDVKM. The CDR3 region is CASSGASGRGETQYF. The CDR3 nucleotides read TGTGCCAGCAGTGGGGCTAGCGGGAGGGGAGAGACCCAGTACTTC.

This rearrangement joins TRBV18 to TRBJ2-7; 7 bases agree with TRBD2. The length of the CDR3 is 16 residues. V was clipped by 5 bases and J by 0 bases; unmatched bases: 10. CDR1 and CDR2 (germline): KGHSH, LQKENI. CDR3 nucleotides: TGTGCCAGCTCAACTTCTAGCGGAATCCGCTCCTACGAGCAGTACTTC. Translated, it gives CASSTSSGIRSYEQYF.

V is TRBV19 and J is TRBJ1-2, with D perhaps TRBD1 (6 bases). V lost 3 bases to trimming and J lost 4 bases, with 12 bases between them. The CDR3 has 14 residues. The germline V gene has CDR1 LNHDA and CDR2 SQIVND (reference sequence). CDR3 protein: CASSMRQEVYGYTF. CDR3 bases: TGTGCCAGTAGTATGAGACAGGAGGTCTATGGCTACACCTTC.

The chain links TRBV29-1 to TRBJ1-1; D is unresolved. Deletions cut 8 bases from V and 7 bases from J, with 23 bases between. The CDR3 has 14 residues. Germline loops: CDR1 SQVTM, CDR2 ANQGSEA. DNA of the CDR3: TGCAGCCTTCGTTATGGGCAAACGGGAGATGAAGCTTTCTTT. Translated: CSLRYGQTGDEAFF.

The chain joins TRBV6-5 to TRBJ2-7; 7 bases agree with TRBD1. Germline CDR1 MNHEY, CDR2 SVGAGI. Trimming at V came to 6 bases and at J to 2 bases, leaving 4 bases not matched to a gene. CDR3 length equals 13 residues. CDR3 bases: TGTGCCAGCAGGCCGGGACAGCCCTACGAGCAGTACTTC. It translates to CASRPGQPYEQYF.

The CDR3 DNA reads TGTGCCAGCCTTTACACAGACAGGGCACATCCCCCAAAAGAGACCCAGTACTTC. Its protein is CASLYTDRAHPPKETQYF. The genes are TRBV2 and TRBJ2-5; the match to TRBD1 covers 7 bases. Germline CDR1 and CDR2: SNHLY and FYNNEI. J was trimmed by 3 bases and V by 8 bases; bases with no gene match: 21. The CDR3 is made up of 18 amino acids.

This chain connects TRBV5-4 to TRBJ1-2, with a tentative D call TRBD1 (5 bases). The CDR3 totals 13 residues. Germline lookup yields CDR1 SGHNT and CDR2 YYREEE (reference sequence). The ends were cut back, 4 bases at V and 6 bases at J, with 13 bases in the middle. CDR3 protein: CASSQQVSHGYTF. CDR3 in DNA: TGTGCCAGCAGCCAACAGGTTAGCCATGGCTACACCTTC.

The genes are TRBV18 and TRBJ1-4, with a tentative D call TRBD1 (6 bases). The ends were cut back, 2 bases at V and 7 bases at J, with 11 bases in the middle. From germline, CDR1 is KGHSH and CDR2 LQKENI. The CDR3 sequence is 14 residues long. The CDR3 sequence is CASSPGGLGEKLFF. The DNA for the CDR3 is TGTGCCAGCTCACCAGGGGGCTTGGGTGAAAAACTGTTTTTT.

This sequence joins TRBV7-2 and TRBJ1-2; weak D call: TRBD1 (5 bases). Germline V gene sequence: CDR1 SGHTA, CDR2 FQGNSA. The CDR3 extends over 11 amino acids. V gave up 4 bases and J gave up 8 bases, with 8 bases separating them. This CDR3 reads CASSSGLGYTF. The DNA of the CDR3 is TGTGCCAGCAGCTCGGGACTAGGCTACACCTTC.

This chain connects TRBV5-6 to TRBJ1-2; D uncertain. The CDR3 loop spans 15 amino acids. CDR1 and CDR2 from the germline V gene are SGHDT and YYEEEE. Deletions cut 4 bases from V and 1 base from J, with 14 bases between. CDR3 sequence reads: CASSPEPGSNYGYTF. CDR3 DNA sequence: TGTGCCAGCAGCCCAGAACCGGGGAGTAACTATGGCTACACCTTC.

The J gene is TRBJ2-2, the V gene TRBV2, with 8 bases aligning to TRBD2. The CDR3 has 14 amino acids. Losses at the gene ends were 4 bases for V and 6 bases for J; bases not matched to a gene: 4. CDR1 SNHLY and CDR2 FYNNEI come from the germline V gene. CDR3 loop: CASSVGGLAGELFF. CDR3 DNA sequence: TGTGCCAGCAGTGTAGGGGGACTAGCCGGGGAGCTGTTTTTT. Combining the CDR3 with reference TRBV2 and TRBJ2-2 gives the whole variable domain EPEVTQTPSHQVTQMGQEVILRCVPISNHLYFYWYRQILGQKVEFLVSFYNNEISEKSEIFDDQFSVERPDGSNFTLKIRSTKLEDSAMYFCASSVGGLAGELFFGEGSRLTVL.

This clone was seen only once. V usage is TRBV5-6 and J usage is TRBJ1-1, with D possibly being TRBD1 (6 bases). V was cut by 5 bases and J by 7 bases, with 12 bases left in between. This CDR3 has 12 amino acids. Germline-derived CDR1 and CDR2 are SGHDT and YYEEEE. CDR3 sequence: CASSFLGGEAFF. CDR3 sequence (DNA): TGTGCCAGCAGTTTCTTAGGGGGTGAAGCTTTCTTT.

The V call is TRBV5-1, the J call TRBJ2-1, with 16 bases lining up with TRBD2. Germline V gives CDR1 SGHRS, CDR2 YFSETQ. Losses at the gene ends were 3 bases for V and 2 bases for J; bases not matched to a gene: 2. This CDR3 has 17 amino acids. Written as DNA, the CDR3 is TGCGCCAGCAGCTCGGGACTAGCGGGAGGGCCCTACAATGAGCAGTTCTTC. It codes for CASSSGLAGGPYNEQFF.

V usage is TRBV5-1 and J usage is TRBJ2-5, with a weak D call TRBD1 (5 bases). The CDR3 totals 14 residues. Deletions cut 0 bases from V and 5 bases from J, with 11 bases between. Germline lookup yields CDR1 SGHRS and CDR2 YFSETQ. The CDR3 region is CASSLGRGRETQYF. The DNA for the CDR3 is TGCGCCAGCAGCTTGGGAAGGGGCAGGGAGACCCAGTACTTC.

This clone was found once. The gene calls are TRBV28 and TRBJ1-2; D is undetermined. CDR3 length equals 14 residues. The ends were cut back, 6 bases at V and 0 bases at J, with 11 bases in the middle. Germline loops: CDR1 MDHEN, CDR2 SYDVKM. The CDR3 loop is CASRVTGANYGYTF. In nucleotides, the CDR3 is TGTGCCAGCAGAGTAACCGGGGCTAACTATGGCTACACCTTC.

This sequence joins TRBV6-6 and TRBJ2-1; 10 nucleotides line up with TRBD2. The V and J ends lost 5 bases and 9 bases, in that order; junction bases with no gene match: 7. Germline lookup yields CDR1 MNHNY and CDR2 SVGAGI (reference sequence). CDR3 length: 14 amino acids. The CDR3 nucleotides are TGTGCCAGCAGTGACGGACTAGCGGTCACTGAGCAGTTCTTC. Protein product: CASSDGLAVTEQFF.

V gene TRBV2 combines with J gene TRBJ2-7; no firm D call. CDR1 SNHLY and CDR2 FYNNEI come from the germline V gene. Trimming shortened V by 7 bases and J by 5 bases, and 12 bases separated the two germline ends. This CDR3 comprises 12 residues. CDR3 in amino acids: CASINSLDEQYF. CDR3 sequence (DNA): TGTGCCAGCATTAACTCACTCGACGAGCAGTACTTC.

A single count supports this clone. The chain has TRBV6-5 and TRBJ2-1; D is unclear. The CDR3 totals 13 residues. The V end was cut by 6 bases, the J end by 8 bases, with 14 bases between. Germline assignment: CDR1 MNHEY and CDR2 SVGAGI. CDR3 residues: CASSQAGRYEQFF. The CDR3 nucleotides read TGTGCCAGCAGCCAAGCTGGGCGATATGAGCAGTTCTTC.

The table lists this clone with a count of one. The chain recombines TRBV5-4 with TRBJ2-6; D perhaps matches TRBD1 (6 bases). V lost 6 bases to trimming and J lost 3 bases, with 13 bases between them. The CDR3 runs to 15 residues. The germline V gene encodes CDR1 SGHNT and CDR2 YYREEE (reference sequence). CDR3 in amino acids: CASTSKGVGANVLTF. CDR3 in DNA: TGTGCCAGCACCTCGAAGGGGGTTGGGGCCAACGTCCTGACTTTC.

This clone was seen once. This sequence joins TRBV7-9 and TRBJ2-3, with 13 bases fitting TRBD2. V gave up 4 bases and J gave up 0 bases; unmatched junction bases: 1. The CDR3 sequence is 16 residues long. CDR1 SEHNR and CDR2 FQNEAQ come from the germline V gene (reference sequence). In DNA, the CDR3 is TGTGCCAGCAGCTGGGGACTAGCGGGAAGCACAGATACGCAGTATTTT. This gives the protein CASSWGLAGSTDTQYF.

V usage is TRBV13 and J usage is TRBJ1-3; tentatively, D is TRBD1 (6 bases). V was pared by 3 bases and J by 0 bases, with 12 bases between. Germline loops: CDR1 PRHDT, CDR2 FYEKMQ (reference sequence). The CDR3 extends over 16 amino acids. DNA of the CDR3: TGTGCCAGCAGCTTCAACAGGGTGAGCTCTGGAAACACCATATATTTT. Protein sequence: CASSFNRVSSGNTIYF.

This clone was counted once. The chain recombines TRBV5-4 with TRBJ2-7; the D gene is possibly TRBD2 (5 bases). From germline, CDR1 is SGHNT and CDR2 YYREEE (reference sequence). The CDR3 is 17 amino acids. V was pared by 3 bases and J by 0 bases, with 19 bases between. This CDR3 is CASSSRSGSTASYEQYF. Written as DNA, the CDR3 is TGTGCCAGCAGCTCAAGATCTGGGAGCACAGCCTCCTACGAGCAGTACTTC.

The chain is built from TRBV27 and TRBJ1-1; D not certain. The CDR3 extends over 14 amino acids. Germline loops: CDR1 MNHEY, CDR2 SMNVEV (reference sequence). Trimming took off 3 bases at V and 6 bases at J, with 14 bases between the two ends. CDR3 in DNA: TGTGCCAGCAGTTTCCTACCGGCCGCGGCTGAAGCTTTCTTT. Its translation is CASSFLPAAAEAFF.